The TCR beta chain under discussion was sequenced for a study of human CD8 memory T cell subsets. This clonotype is called medium-sized based on its frequency. What it binds is not known. The authors enriched total CD8+ T cells by negative magnetic separation. UMI-labeled 5' RACE produced the TCR beta libraries. TCRdb re-called the 5' RACE reads; one entry per CDR3 protein, DNA not given. The sample has approximately 12,000 distinct CDR3 sequences. Study-wide results and caveats: Chao1 estimates suggested stem-like memory T cells were more diverse than precursor exhausted T cells.

This sequence was found in a human donor in good health. Sequencing was done on a sample of CD8+ T cells from PBMCs.

The CDR3 loop is CASRPWGAAGIIVTDTQYF. The rearrangement links TRBV28 to TRBJ2-3; with no DNA, the TCRdb D assignment of TRBD1 cannot be verified. The CDR3 has 19 residues. CDR1 is MDHEN, CDR2 SYDVKM, per germline.